This T cell receptor beta chain was sequenced for a study of T cell responses to AZD1222 COVID-19 vaccine. Whole-study findings and limits: In a largely white British group with more females than males, clonal diversity was possibly underestimated. The span of vaccine-associated CD4 TCRs extended across spike, with dominance at 160-218 and 743-854. Repertoires in all cases were sampled only once the peak T cell response had passed.

The germline gives CDR1 KGHSH, CDR2 LQKENI. This CDR3 contains 14 residues. V lost 4 bases to trimming and J lost 4 bases, with 13 bases between them. TCRdb keeps only in-frame clones here, not all; method: immunoSEQ multiplex PCR. The sample has some 200,000 clones, more than 85% seen once; the top ten hold 1%. For this clone: Its specificity is unknown.

The sample in question was peripheral blood, obtained on day 0 of MenACWY control vaccination. The V gene is TRBV18, the J gene TRBJ1-2; possibly TRBD1 for D (5 bases). This receptor was identified in an adult in good health. The CDR3 loop reads CASSRDSQTYGYTF. The CDR3 bases are TGTGCCAGCTCACGGGACTCCCAGACCTATGGCTACACCTTC.